These 10 T cell receptor beta chains were all obtained from the same sample, sequenced in a study of blood T cell repertoires in COVID-19 (dated by TCRdb to about 2020). Library construction relied on the immunoSEQ multiplex PCR assay. TCRdb limited this immuneACCESS table to in-frame rearrangements with V and J called. A share of clones is missing; checked studies link under half to unresolved V genes, and the rest is unexplained. This sample lists fewer than 200,000 clones; 75% to 90% were detected once. The ten largest clones add up to around 8% of the sample. The sample was peripheral blood. The source of these receptors is an older woman with COVID-19, enrolled during active disease.

The rearrangement joins TRBV19 to TRBJ1-1; D is possibly TRBD1 (5 bases). V dropped 8 bases and J dropped 1 base, with 14 bases sitting between them. Germline assignment: CDR1 LNHDA and CDR2 SQIVND (reference sequence). The CDR3 has 14 residues. CDR3 loop: CASGFVGANTEAFF. The CDR3 DNA is TGTGCCAGTGGGTTTGTTGGGGCGAACACTGAAGCTTTCTTT.

The chain carries TRBV5-1 and TRBJ2-5; TRBD2 matches 13 bases. The junction had 6 bases not matched to a gene; V was cut back by 3 bases and J by 7 bases. The CDR3 totals 15 residues. The germline V gene encodes CDR1 SGHRS and CDR2 YFSETQ. The CDR3 DNA reads TGCGCCAGCAGCTCGGGACTAGCGGGATTCGGGACCCAGTACTTC. Its translation: CASSSGLAGFGTQYF.

The J gene is TRBJ2-7, the V gene TRBV5-1, with unresolved D. Germline CDR1 is SGHRS and CDR2 is YFSETQ. The CDR3 covers 14 residues. Trimming took 0 bases from V and 6 from J, leaving 13 bases between them. The CDR3 is CASSLGSQSGEQYF. The DNA of the CDR3 is TGCGCCAGCAGCTTGGGTAGTCAAAGTGGCGAGCAGTACTTC.

This chain links TRBV28 with TRBJ2-3, with TRBD2 matching 13 bases. The CDR3 covers 17 residues. V lost 0 bases, J lost 5 bases, and 5 bases stayed unmatched. Looked up from germline, CDR1 is MDHEN and CDR2 is SYDVKM. The CDR3 loop reads CASSLWTSGGSRDTQYF. CDR3 bases: TGTGCCAGCAGTTTATGGACTAGCGGGGGGTCTAGAGATACGCAGTATTTT. Full variable domain (rest looked up from reference TRBV28 and TRBJ2-3): DVKVTQSSRYLVKRTGEKVFLECVQDMDHENMFWYRQDPGLGLRLIYFSYDVKMKEKGDIPEGYSVSREKKERFSLILESASTNQTSMYLCASSLWTSGGSRDTQYFGPGTRLTVL.

The DNA for the CDR3 is TGTGCCAGCAGCCCCCGGGGGGGGCGGGAGGGCCGGTCTTTTCGCACAGATACGCAGTATTTT. This encodes CASSPRGGREGRSFRTDTQYF. This chain uses TRBV9 with TRBJ2-3; TRBD2 agrees at 9 bases. The CDR3 sequence is 21 residues long. The V gene end was trimmed by 4 bases and the J gene end by 1 base; junction bases not matched to a gene: 22. Germline V CDR1 and CDR2: SGDLS, YYNGEE.

The V call is TRBV29-1, the J call TRBJ1-2; D remains unclear. The germline CDR1 and CDR2 sequences are SQVTM and ANQGSEA. Trimming cost V 7 bases and J 0 bases, with 15 bases left between them. The CDR3 consists of 14 residues. CDR3 loop: CSASQEGTNYGYTF. CDR3 DNA: TGCAGCGCTAGTCAAGAGGGTACTAACTATGGCTACACCTTC.

The rearrangement joins TRBV6-1 to TRBJ2-7, with D maybe TRBD2 (6 bases). The CDR3 totals 13 residues. Looked up from germline, CDR1 is MNHNS and CDR2 is SASEGT. The V gene lost 5 bases and the J gene lost 5 bases, with 13 bases spanning the gap. The CDR3 nucleotides are TGTGCCAGCAGTCCCCGGGACTTCCACGAGCAGTACTTC. This encodes CASSPRDFHEQYF.

The CDR3 here is CATRDLQRVEQFF. DNA of the CDR3: TGTGCCACGCGAGATCTCCAGCGGGTTGAGCAGTTCTTC. The rearrangement links TRBV6-5 to TRBJ2-1; TRBD2 might be the D (6 bases). This CDR3 has 13 residues. Trimming took 10 bases from V and 9 from J, leaving 19 bases between them. Germline loops: CDR1 MNHEY, CDR2 SVGAGI.

The genes are TRBV5-1 and TRBJ2-7; TRBD2 aligns across 14 bases. J was trimmed by 6 bases and V by 4 bases; bases with no gene match: 9. The CDR3 loop spans 16 amino acids. Germline V gives CDR1 SGHRS, CDR2 YFSETQ. CDR3 DNA: TGCGCCAGCAGCCCGGGGGGACTAGCGGGAGTTCTCGAGCAGTACTTC. Translation: CASSPGGLAGVLEQYF. Complete variable domain (other parts from reference TRBV5-1 and TRBJ2-7): KAGVTQTPRYLIKTRGQQVTLSCSPISGHRSVSWYQQTPGQGLQFLFEYFSETQRNKGNFPGRFSGRQFSNSRSEMNVSTLELGDSALYLCASSPGGLAGVLEQYFGPGTRLTVT.

The DNA for the CDR3 is TGTGCCACCAGCAGAGGAGGGAGGGGAGGTATCACTGAAGCTTTCTTT. The encoded protein is CATSRGGRGGITEAFF. V is TRBV15 and J is TRBJ1-1, with a tentative D call TRBD1 (5 bases). Germline loops: CDR1 LNHNV, CDR2 YYDKDF (reference sequence). The V end lost 1 base, the J end lost 4 bases, and 16 bases lay between the germline ends. The CDR3 loop spans 16 amino acids.